This T cell receptor beta chain was identified in a study of T cells expressing NK-cell markers. Study-level background: Each TCR beta repertoire originated in sorted T cells that were CD3+CD56+NKG2C+, CD3+CD56+NKG2C- or CD3+CD56-NKG2C+. Eight donors were sequenced, seven testing HCMV-seropositive and one testing seronegative.

The germline gives CDR1 SGHVS, CDR2 FQNEAQ. This CDR3 is 17 amino acids long. Notes on the study in general: Dominant NKG2C+ clonotypes made up roughly 1.0-7.0% of CD8+ T cells in a handful of donors. Among several donors, these clonotypes also ranked first in the CD3+CD56-NKG2C+ fraction.

A word on this clonotype: Its antigen is as yet unknown.

From its re-call of the 5' RACE reads, TCRdb lists each CDR3 protein once, without DNA. The ten most abundant clones cover roughly 5.4% of a sample with 300,000 to 450,000 distinct CDR3 sequences. Sequences were obtained from blood T cells: a sorted CD56 or NKG2C T cell subset, CD4+ or CD8+ T cells, or bulk PBMC T cells (not recorded which). The origin of this receptor is a man aged 18 to 70 in good health. J is TRBJ1-2 and V is TRBV7-8; TCRdb designates TRBD1, a call that cannot be tested without DNA. CDR3 loop: CASSLDLDREANYGYTF.